This T cell receptor beta chain emerged from a study of PD-L1 blockade in urothelial cancer. For the study at large: Each patient had 0 to 3 earlier chemotherapy regimens.

TCRdb's copy holds only in-frame clones and misses some; the assay was immunoSEQ multiplex PCR. The table records approximately 91,000 clones, 70% to 90% of them present only once. The sample's time point: peripheral blood 6 weeks after treatment start. The CDR3 runs 12 residues. V dropped 5 bases and J dropped 4; count of bases not matched to a gene: 0. The germline V gene encodes CDR1 SEHNR and CDR2 FQNEAQ (reference sequence). This chain joins TRBV7-9 and TRBJ1-1; 8 bases fit TRBD1. Here the sequenced sample was PBMCs, taken around atezolizumab (anti-PD-L1) treatment. The receptor was isolated from a man between 65 and 85 years old with urothelial cancer. The CDR3 loop reads CASSQGATEAFF. In nucleotides, the CDR3 is TGTGCCAGCAGCCAGGGGGCCACTGAAGCTTTCTTT.